This T cell receptor beta chain was sequenced in a study of blood T cell repertoires in COVID-19. At the level of the study: Whether acute or convalescent, the COVID-19 samples came from the United States, Italy and Spain. T cells, B-cell-depleted T cells, or PBMCs provided the cDNA or gDNA that served as material.

Source study methods: From reference gene primer amplification, estimates of nucleated cell counts were derived. Method: immunoSEQ multiplex PCR; TCRdb's copy keeps in-frame clones and lacks some. The V and J calls and clone size were taken over from that table, and D and trimming were inferred from the DNA. Of 150,000 to 200,000 clones listed, about four fifths were seen once; the top ten hold under 3.5%. This CDR3 comprises 15 residues. The germline V gene encodes CDR1 MDHEN and CDR2 SYDVKM. Trimming cost V 4 bases and J 9 bases, with 16 bases left between them. It was during active infection that Seattle patients were enrolled and then longitudinally followed.

The sample comprised peripheral blood. This TCR was recovered from a woman of 80 years or more with COVID-19, enrolled during active disease. The V call is TRBV28, the J call TRBJ1-6; no firm D call. The CDR3, as DNA: TGTGCCAGCAGTTCCTGGTGGAGGGAGGGTTCACCCCTCCACTTT. Translation gives CASSSWWREGSPLHF.